This T cell receptor (beta chain) was documented in a study of siplizumab effects on memory and regulatory T cells. The protocol was immunoSEQ multiplex PCR, while the TCRdb copy is restricted to in-frame clones and leaves out a portion. The table lists fewer than 120,000 clones, roughly 89% of them singletons. A word on this clone: Its cognate antigen is unknown.

Notes on the study in general: A significant reduction in alloreactive sequences traceable to unstimulated CD4+ memory cells was produced by siplizumab. A small minority of alloreactive clones were mapped to unstimulated subsets. Memory cells seemed less diverse than naive T cells, which also seemed major contributors to the alloresponse.

CDR3 length equals 11 residues. V shed 11 bases and J shed 10 bases, with 12 bases lying between them. Per germline, CDR1 SEHNR and CDR2 FQNEAQ (reference sequence). The TCR originated in a human donor in good health. The sample comprised CD4+ T cells sorted from blood. This chain connects TRBV7-9 to TRBJ1-6; tentatively, D is TRBD1 (6 bases). This CDR3 reads CAARGDSPLHF. CDR3 DNA sequence: TGTGCCGCTAGGGGGGACTCACCCCTCCACTTT.